These 8 T cell receptor beta chains originate from one sample sequenced in a study of identical twins. Each CDR3 protein is one row after TCRdb ran MiXCR on the 5' RACE reads. The sample consists of about 240,000 distinct CDR3 sequences, about 11% of them appearing once. Sequenced: memory T cells sorted from blood. The receptors were sampled from a man aged 45 to 65 in good health.

This clonotype was found a few times. This chain uses TRBV12-3 or TRBV12-4 with TRBJ1-6, with a possible D match to TRBD1 (5 bases). This CDR3 is 14 amino acids long. Trimming cost V 6 bases and J 6 bases, with 12 bases left between them. The CDR3 spells CASSTGTANSPLHF. For the CDR3, the DNA is TGTGCCAGCAGCACCGGGACTGCTAATTCACCCCTCCACTTT.

This clonotype showed up just a few times. This sequence joins TRBV6-2 or TRBV6-3 and TRBJ1-2, with unresolved D. The CDR3 contains 11 residues. In germline, CDR1 is MNHEY, CDR2 SVGEGT. The V end lost 7 bases, the J end lost 7 bases, and 10 bases lay between the germline ends. The CDR3 DNA reads TGTGCCAGCACCGCCGCGGGTGGCTACACCTTC. Protein product: CASTAAGGYTF.

The CDR3 bases are TGTGCCAGTAGTATTGGGGTAAATGAGCAGTTCTTC. Translated, it gives CASSIGVNEQFF. This chain links TRBV19 with TRBJ2-1; D gene uncertain. Germline V gene sequence: CDR1 LNHDA, CDR2 SQIVND (reference sequence). The CDR3 is 12 amino acids. The germline V and J ends were trimmed by 3 bases and 7 bases, with 7 bases remaining between them.

This clonotype was observed at least ten times. This chain uses TRBV29-1 with TRBJ1-2; D perhaps matches TRBD1 (5 bases). The ends were cut back, 4 bases at V and 4 bases at J, with 10 bases in the middle. CDR3 length: 12 amino acids. Germline V gives CDR1 SQVTM, CDR2 ANQGSEA. Here the CDR3 DNA reads TGCAGCGTTGGGGCAGGGATCTATGGCTACACCTTC. As protein: CSVGAGIYGYTF.

The V and J genes are TRBV6-2 or TRBV6-3 and TRBJ2-3, with TRBD2 as a possible D gene (6 bases). Germline V gene lookup returns CDR1 MNHEY and CDR2 SVGEGT. The CDR3 runs 13 residues. V gave up 5 bases and J gave up 9 bases, with 15 bases separating them. In DNA form, the CDR3 reads TGTGCCAGCAGTGGGGACGGACTATGGACGCAGTATTTT. The encoded protein is CASSGDGLWTQYF.

The table lists this clonotype with many counts. The chain links TRBV7-2 to TRBJ1-2; TRBD1 matches 7 bases. V lost 5 bases, J lost 7 bases, and 7 bases stayed unmatched. The CDR3 totals 13 residues. Germline-derived CDR1 and CDR2 are SGHTA and FQGNSA. The CDR3 nucleotides read TGTGCCAGCAGCCCCTCTCAGGGGGGTGGCTACACCTTC. Amino acid sequence: CASSPSQGGGYTF.

The V call is TRBV20-1, the J call TRBJ1-5; D gene uncertain. Between the trimmed V and J ends, which lost 0 bases and 14 bases, there was a span of 23 bases. The length of the CDR3 is 15 residues. Germline V lookup: CDR1 DFQATT, CDR2 SNEGSKA (reference sequence). CDR3 protein: CSARESPHAIFREHF. The CDR3, as DNA: TGCAGTGCTAGAGAGTCACCCCACGCAATATTTCGAGAGCATTTT.

This clonotype has ten or more counts. The V gene is TRBV18, the J gene TRBJ2-3; TRBD1 matches at 7 bases. The V segment lost 3 bases and the J segment 2 bases; nucleotides outside the gene matches: 8. Germline CDR1 is KGHSH and CDR2 is LQKENI. The CDR3 has 16 residues. CDR3 sequence: CASSPRQGSITDTQYF. The CDR3 DNA reads TGTGCCAGCTCACCTCGACAGGGCTCCATCACAGATACGCAGTATTTT.